One sample yielded the 16 T cell receptor beta chains listed below, sequenced in a study of T cell responses to AZD1222 COVID-19 vaccine. Only in-frame clones appear in the TCRdb table, and some are missing; sequencing was by immunoSEQ multiplex PCR. The data hold 95,000 to 150,000 clones, with 85% to 90% observed a single time. The sequences come from peripheral blood, collected on day 0 of AZD1222 vaccination. Source of these receptors: an adult in good health.

The rearrangement links TRBV12-5 to TRBJ1-4, with D maybe TRBD1 (5 bases). Between the trimmed V and J ends, which lost 6 bases and 3 bases, there was a span of 11 bases. CDR1 is LGHNT and CDR2 is FRNRAP in the germline V gene. CDR3 length: 14 residues. DNA of the CDR3: TGTGCTAGTGGGCCAGGGTCGGCTAATGAAAAACTGTTTTTT. The encoded protein is CASGPGSANEKLFF.

This sequence joins TRBV12-5 and TRBJ1-5; possibly TRBD1 for D (5 bases). Trimming removed 6 bases from V and 4 bases from J, with 16 bases in between. The CDR3 runs 15 residues. CDR1 LGHNT and CDR2 FRNRAP come from the germline V gene. As DNA, the CDR3 is TGTGCTAGTGGCCCGGGACCCTCCTCTAATCAGCCCCAGCATTTT. Protein sequence: CASGPGPSSNQPQHF. The full variable domain, with the rest looked up from reference TRBV12-5 and TRBJ1-5, is DARVTQTPRHKVTEMGQEVTMRCQPILGHNTVFWYRQTMMQGLELLAYFRNRAPLDDSGMPKDRFSAEMPDATLATLKIQPSEPRDSAVYFCASGPGPSSNQPQHFGDGTRLSIL.

The rearrangement links TRBV24-1 to TRBJ2-1, with 11 nucleotides matching TRBD2. CDR1 is KGHDR, CDR2 SFDVKD, per germline. V shed 4 bases and J 5 bases; nucleotides not matched to a gene: 6. The CDR3 spans 16 residues. The CDR3 protein is CATSDSGTSGHNEQFF. CDR3 DNA: TGTGCCACCAGTGACTCCGGGACTAGCGGACACAATGAGCAGTTCTTC.

The chain employs TRBV5-1 and TRBJ2-3; D gene ambiguous. The germline V and J ends were trimmed by 0 bases and 2 bases, with 10 bases remaining between them. The CDR3 contains 15 residues. The germline V gene has CDR1 SGHRS and CDR2 YFSETQ. CDR3 coding DNA: TGCGCCAGCAGCTTGGTTCACGTTGACACAGATACGCAGTATTTT. This translates into CASSLVHVDTDTQYF.

The chain is built from TRBV27 and TRBJ1-5, with 10 bases fitting TRBD1. The germline V gene has CDR1 MNHEY and CDR2 SMNVEV (reference sequence). This CDR3 has 15 residues. The V segment lost 6 bases and the J segment 5 bases; nucleotides outside the gene matches: 7. In DNA form, the CDR3 reads TGTGCCAGCAGCCGCGGACAGGGGGGGTATCAGCCCCAGCATTTT. Translated: CASSRGQGGYQPQHF.

Written as DNA, the CDR3 is TGTGCCAGCAGTTTAGTCCCTTCCACGGCTTTCTTT. Protein product: CASSLVPSTAFF. The V and J genes are TRBV28 and TRBJ1-1; D unresolved. V lost 2 bases and J lost 11, with 12 bases in between. CDR3 length equals 12 residues. Germline values: CDR1 MDHEN, CDR2 SYDVKM.

This clone showed up just once. This chain uses TRBV7-9 with TRBJ1-2; D remains ambiguous. The CDR3 has 16 residues. CDR1 SEHNR and CDR2 FQNEAQ come from the germline V gene (reference sequence). The ends were cut back, 5 bases at V and 3 bases at J, with 19 bases in the middle. The CDR3 nucleotides are TGTGCCAGCAGCCCCCGTGCTGGGGTCCGTGACTATGGCTACACCTTC. Translating gives CASSPRAGVRDYGYTF. The variable domain in full, completed from reference TRBV7-9 and TRBJ1-2, reads DTGVSQNPRHKITKRGQNVTFRCDPISEHNRLYWYRQTLGQGPEFLTYFQNEAQLEKSRLLSDRFSAERPKGSFSTLEIQRTEQGDSAMYLCASSPRAGVRDYGYTFGSGTRLTVV.

Regarding this clone: The same CDR3 is also encoded by other DNA sequences in this sample. The chain has TRBV5-1 and TRBJ2-5, with 7 bases that match TRBD1. The ends lost 3 bases at V and 2 bases at J; junction bases unmatched: 1. CDR1 and CDR2 (germline): SGHRS, YFSETQ. The CDR3 covers 13 residues. For the CDR3, the DNA is TGCGCCAGCAGCTGGACAGGTCAAGAGACCCAGTACTTC. Translated: CASSWTGQETQYF.

The J gene is TRBJ2-2, the V gene TRBV19; 8 bases are a match to TRBD2. Germline lookup yields CDR1 LNHDA and CDR2 SQIVND (reference sequence). This CDR3 is built from 14 residues. The J segment lost 6 bases and the V segment lost 4 bases, leaving 4 bases of the junction unmatched. CDR3 sequence (DNA): TGTGCCAGTAGTAAGGGACTAGGTTCCGGGGAGCTGTTTTTT. This codes for CASSKGLGSGELFF.

J is TRBJ1-4 and V is TRBV19; no firm D call. V shed 5 bases and J shed 4 bases, with 17 bases lying between them. Germline assignment: CDR1 LNHDA and CDR2 SQIVND (reference sequence). The CDR3 has 16 residues. CDR3 sequence reads: CASSLGRSRVNEKLFF. The DNA for the CDR3 is TGTGCCAGTAGTCTCGGACGGTCCCGTGTTAATGAAAAACTGTTTTTT.

This chain uses TRBV14 with TRBJ1-4, with a possible D match to TRBD1 (6 bases). Germline lookup yields CDR1 SGHDN and CDR2 FVKESK. V lost 0 bases, J lost 8 bases, and 13 bases lay in between. The CDR3 is 15 residues long. The CDR3 region is CASSQDPRGGEKLFF. Written as DNA, the CDR3 is TGTGCCAGCAGCCAAGACCCCAGGGGAGGGGAAAAACTGTTTTTT.

This chain connects TRBV7-8 to TRBJ1-5, with 7 bases identical to TRBD1. Germline V gene lookup returns CDR1 SGHVS and CDR2 FQNEAQ. Losses at the gene ends were 5 bases for V and 2 bases for J; bases not matched to a gene: 6. CDR3 size: 15 residues. The CDR3 reads CASSVDRVGNQPQHF. CDR3 nucleotide sequence: TGTGCCAGCAGCGTAGACAGGGTGGGCAATCAGCCCCAGCATTTT.

This rearrangement joins TRBV5-4 to TRBJ2-5; 13 bases fit TRBD2. Germline CDR1 is SGHNT and CDR2 is YYREEE (reference sequence). V dropped 4 bases and J dropped 4; count of bases not matched to a gene: 7. There are 16 residues in the CDR3. The CDR3 protein is CASSLDGLAGVETQYF. The CDR3 DNA reads TGTGCCAGCAGCCTTGACGGACTAGCGGGAGTAGAGACCCAGTACTTC.

The chain links TRBV3-1 (or the pseudogene TRBV3-2) to TRBJ1-2; TRBD1 matches at 7 bases. CDR1 and CDR2 (germline): LGHDT, YNNKEL (reference sequence). The CDR3 has 17 residues. J lost 4 bases, V lost 0 bases, and 11 bases had no gene match. CDR3 nucleotides: TGTGCCAGCAGCCAAGATGTGACAGGGCCGTCAGGCTATGGCTACACCTTC. It specifies CASSQDVTGPSGYGYTF.

The V and J genes are TRBV3-1 (or the pseudogene TRBV3-2) and TRBJ1-2; 10 positions agree with TRBD1. The length of the CDR3 is 17 residues. Trimming took 2 bases from V and 3 from J; bases not matched to a gene: 9. Germline lookup yields CDR1 LGHDT and CDR2 YNNKEL (reference sequence). The chain's CDR3 is CASSQRGGQGSYYGYTF. Here the CDR3 DNA reads TGTGCCAGCAGCCAACGGGGGGGACAGGGGTCCTACTATGGCTACACCTTC.

This clone was observed once. The chain employs TRBV19 and TRBJ2-7, with D perhaps matching TRBD1 (6 bases). There are 15 residues in the CDR3. Germline-derived CDR1 and CDR2 are LNHDA and SQIVND (reference sequence). V dropped 4 bases and J dropped 5 bases, with 18 bases sitting between them. The CDR3 DNA follows: TGTGCCAGTAGTACTACAGGGCAAAACACCCACGAGCAGTACTTC. It specifies CASSTTGQNTHEQYF.